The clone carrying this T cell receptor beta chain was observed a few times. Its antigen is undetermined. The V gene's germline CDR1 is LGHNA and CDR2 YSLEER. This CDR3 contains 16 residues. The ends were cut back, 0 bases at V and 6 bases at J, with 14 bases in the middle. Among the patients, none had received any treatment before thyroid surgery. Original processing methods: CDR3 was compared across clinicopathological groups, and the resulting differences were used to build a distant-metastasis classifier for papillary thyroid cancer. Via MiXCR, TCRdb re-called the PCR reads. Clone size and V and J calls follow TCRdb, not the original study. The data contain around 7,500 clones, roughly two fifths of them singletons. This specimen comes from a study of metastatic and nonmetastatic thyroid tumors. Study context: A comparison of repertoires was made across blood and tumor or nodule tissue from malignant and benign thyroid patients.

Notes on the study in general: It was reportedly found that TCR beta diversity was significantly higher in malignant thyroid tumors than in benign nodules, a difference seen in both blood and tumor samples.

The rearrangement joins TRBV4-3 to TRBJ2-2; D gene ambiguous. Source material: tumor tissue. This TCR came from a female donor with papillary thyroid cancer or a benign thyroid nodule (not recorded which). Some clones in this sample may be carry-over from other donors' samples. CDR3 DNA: TGCGCCAGCAGCCAAGATAGGCGGTCTATCCCCGGGGAGCTGTTTTTT. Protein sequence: CASSQDRRSIPGELFF.